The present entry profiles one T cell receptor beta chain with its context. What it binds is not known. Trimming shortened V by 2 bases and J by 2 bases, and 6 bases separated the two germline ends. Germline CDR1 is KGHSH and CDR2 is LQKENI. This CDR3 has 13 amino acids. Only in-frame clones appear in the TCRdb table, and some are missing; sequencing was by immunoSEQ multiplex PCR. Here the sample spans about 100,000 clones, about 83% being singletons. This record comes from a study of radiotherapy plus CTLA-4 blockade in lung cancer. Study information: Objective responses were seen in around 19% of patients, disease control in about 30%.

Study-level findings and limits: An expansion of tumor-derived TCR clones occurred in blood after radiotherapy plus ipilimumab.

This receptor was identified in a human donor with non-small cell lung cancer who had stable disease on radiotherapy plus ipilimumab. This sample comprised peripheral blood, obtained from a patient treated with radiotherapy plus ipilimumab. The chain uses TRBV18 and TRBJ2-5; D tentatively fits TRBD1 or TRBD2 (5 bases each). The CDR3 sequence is CASSPGGQETQYF. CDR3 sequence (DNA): TGTGCCAGCTCACCAGGGGGACAAGAGACCCAGTACTTC.